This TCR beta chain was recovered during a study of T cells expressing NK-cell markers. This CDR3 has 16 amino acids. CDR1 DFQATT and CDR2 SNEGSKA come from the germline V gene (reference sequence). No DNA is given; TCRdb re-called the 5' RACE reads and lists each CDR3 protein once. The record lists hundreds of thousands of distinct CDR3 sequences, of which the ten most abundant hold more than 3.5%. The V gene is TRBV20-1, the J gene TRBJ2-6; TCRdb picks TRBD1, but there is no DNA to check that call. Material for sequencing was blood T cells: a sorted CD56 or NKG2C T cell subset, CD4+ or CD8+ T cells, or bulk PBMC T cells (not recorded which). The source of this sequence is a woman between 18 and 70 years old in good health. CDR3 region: CSATGQGAGGANVLTF.